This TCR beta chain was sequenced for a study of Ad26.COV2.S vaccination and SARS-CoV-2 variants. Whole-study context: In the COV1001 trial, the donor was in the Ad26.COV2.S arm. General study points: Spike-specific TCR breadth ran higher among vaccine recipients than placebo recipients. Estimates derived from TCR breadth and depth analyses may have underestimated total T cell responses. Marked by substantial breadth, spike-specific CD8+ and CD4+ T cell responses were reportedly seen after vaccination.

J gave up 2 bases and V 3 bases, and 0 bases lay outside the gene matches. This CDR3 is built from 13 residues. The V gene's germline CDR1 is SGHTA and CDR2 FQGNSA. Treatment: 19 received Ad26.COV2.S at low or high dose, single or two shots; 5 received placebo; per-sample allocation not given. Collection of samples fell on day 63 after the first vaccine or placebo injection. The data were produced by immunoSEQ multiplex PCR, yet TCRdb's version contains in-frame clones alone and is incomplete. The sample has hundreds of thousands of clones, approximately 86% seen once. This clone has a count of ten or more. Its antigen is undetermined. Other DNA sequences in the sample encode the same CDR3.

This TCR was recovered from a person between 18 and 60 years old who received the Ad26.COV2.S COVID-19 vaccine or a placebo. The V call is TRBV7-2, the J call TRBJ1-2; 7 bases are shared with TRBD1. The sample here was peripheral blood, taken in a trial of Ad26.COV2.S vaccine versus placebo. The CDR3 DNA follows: TGTGCCAGCAGCTTGGGACAGAACTATGGCTACACCTTC. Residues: CASSLGQNYGYTF.